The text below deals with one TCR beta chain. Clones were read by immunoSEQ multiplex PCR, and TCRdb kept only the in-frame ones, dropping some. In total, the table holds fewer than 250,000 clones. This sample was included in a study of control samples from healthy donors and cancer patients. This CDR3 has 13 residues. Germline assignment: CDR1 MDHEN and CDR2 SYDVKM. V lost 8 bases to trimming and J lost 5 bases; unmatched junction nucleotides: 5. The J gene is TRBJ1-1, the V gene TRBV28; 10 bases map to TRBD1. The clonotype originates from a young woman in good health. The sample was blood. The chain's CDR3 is CASGTGEGTEAFF. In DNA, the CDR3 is TGTGCCAGCGGGACAGGGGAAGGGACTGAAGCTTTCTTT.